This T cell receptor (beta chain) was recorded in a study of CD8+CD57+ T cells in acquired aplastic anemia. Genomic DNA acted as the template from which TCR beta VDJ combination and CDR3 sequence profiling were carried out. TCRdb reprocessed the reads via MiXCR and lists one record per CDR3 protein. Among 400,000 to 450,000 distinct CDR3 sequences listed, roughly 68% were seen once. In germline, CDR1 is MGHDK, CDR2 SYGVNS. V lost 7 bases, J lost 7 bases, and 9 bases stayed unmatched. This CDR3 is built from 13 residues. This TCR was recovered from a human donor in good health, serving as a control. Sequencing was carried out using sorted CD4+, CD8+, or CD8+CD57+ T cells (not recorded which) from PBMCs. The J gene is TRBJ1-2, the V gene TRBV25-1, with TRBD1 matching over 7 bases. CDR3 amino acids: CASTQGGTVGYTF. In nucleotides, the CDR3 is TGTGCCAGCACCCAGGGAGGGACAGTTGGCTACACCTTC.